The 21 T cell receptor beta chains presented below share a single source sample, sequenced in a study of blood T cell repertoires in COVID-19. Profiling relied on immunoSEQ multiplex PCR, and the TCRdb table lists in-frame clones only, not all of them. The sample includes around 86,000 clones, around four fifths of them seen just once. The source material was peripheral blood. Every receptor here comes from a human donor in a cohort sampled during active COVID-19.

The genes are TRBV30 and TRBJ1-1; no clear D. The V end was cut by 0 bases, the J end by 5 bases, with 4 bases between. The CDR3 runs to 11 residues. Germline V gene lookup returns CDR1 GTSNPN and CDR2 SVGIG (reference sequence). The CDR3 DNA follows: TGTGCCTGGAGTGTACTGACTGAAGCTTTCTTT. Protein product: CAWSVLTEAFF.

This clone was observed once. The CDR3: CASGRTSLNTGELFF. The CDR3 DNA is TGTGCCAGCGGGCGAACTAGCTTGAACACCGGGGAGCTGTTTTTT. The gene calls are TRBV2 and TRBJ2-2; D is perhaps TRBD2 (6 bases). Between the trimmed V and J ends, which lost 8 bases and 1 base, there was a span of 14 bases. Germline loops: CDR1 SNHLY, CDR2 FYNNEI. The CDR3 spans 15 residues.

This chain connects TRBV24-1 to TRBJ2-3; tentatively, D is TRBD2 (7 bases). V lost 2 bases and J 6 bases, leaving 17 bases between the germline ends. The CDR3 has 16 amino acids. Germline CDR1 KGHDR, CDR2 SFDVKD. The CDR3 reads CATSDSTKGGGDTQYF. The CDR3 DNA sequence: TGTGCCACCAGTGATTCGACAAAAGGGGGGGGCGATACGCAGTATTTT.

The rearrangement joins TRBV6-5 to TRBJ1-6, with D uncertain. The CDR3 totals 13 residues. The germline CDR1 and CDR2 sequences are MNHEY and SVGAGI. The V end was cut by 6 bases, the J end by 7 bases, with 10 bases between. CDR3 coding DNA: TGTGCCAGCAGGACTGAGATCAATTCACCCCTCCACTTT. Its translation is CASRTEINSPLHF.

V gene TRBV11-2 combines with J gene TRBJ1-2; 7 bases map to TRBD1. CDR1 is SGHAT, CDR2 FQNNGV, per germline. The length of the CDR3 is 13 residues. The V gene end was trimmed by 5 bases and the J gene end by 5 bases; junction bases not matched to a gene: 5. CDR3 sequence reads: CASSQGQDYGYTF. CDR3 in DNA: TGTGCCAGCAGCCAAGGACAGGATTATGGCTACACCTTC. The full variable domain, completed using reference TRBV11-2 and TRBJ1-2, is EAGVAQSPRYKIIEKRQSVAFWCNPISGHATLYWYQQILGQGPKLLIQFQNNGVVDDSQLPKDRFSAERLKGVDSTLKIQPAKLEDSAVYLCASSQGQDYGYTFGSGTRLTVV.

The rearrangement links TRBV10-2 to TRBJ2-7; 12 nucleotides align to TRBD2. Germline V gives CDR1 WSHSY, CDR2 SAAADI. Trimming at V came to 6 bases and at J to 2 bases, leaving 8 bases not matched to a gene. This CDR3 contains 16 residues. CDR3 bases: TGCGCCAGCAGCTTCGGGACTAGCGGGCCCCCCTACGAGCAGTACTTC. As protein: CASSFGTSGPPYEQYF.

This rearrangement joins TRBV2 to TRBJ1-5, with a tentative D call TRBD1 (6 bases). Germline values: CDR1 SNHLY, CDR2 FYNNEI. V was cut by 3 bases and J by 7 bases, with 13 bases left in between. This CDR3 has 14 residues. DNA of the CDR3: TGTGCCAGCAGTGATTCGGGGGGCCGGCAGCCCCAGCATTTT. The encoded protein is CASSDSGGRQPQHF.

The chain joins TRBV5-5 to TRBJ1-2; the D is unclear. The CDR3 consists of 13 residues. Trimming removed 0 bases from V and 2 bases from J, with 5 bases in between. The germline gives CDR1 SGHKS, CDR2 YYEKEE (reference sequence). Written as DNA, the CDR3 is TGTGCCAGCAGCTTGGACATAAACTATGGCTACACCTTC. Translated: CASSLDINYGYTF. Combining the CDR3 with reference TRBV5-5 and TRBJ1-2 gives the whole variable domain DAGVTQSPTHLIKTRGQQVTLRCSPISGHKSVSWYQQVLGQGPQFIFQYYEKEERGRGNFPDRFSARQFPNYSSELNVNALLLGDSALYLCASSLDINYGYTFGSGTRLTVV.

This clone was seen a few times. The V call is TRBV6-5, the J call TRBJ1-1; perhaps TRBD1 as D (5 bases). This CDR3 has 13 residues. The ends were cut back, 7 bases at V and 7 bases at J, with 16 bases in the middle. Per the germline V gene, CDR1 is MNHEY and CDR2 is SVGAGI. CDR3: CASTLGGSGEAFF. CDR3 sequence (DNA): TGTGCCAGCACTCTCGGGGGTTCTGGTGAAGCTTTCTTT.

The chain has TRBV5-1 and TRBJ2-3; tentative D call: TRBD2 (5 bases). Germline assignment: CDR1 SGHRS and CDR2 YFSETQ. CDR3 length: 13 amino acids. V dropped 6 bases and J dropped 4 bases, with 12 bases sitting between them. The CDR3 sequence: CASTEPGSDTQYF. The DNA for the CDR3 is TGCGCCAGCACCGAGCCGGGGTCAGATACGCAGTATTTT.

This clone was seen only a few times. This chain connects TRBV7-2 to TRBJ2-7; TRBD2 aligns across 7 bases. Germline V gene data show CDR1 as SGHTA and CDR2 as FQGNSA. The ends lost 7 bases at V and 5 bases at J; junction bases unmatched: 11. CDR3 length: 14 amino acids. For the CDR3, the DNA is TGTGCCAGCAACCCAGGGAGGGTAACCCACGAGCAGTACTTC. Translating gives CASNPGRVTHEQYF.

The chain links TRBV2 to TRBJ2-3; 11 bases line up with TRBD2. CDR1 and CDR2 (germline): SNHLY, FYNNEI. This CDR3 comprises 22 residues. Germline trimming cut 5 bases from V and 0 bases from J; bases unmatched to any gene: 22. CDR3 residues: CASSFFTTGTSGAGGSTDTQYF. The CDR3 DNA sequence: TGTGCCAGCAGTTTTTTTACTACCGGGACTAGCGGTGCCGGGGGTAGCACAGATACGCAGTATTTT.

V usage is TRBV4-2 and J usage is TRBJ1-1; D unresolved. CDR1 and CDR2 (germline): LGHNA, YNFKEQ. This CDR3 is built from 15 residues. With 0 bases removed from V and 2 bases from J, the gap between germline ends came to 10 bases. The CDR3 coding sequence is TGTGCCAGCAGCCAAGATTCGTCCTACAACACTGAAGCTTTCTTT. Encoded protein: CASSQDSSYNTEAFF.

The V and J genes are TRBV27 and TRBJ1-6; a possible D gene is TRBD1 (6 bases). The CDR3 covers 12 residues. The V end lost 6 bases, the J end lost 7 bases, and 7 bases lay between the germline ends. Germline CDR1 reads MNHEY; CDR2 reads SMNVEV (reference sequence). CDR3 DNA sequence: TGTGCCAGCAGCACAGGGAATTCACCCCTCCACTTT. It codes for CASSTGNSPLHF.

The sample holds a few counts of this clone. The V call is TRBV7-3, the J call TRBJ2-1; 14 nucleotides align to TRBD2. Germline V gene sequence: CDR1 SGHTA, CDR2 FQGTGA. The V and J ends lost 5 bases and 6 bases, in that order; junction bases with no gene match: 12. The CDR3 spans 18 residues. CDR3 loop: CASSRTGTSGSLGNEQFF. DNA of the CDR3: TGTGCCAGCAGCCGTACCGGGACTAGCGGGAGTCTAGGCAATGAGCAGTTCTTC.

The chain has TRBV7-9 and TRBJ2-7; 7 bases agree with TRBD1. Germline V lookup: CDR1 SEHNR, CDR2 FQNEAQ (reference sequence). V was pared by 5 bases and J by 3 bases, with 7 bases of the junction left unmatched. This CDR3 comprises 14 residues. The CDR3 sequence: CASSLGQDNYEQYF. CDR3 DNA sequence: TGTGCCAGCAGCCTCGGACAGGATAACTACGAGCAGTACTTC.

The CDR3 region has the DNA TGTGCCAGCAGCGTCGGTGGTCGCACCGGGGAGCTGTTTTTT. This gives the protein CASSVGGRTGELFF. The chain has TRBV9 and TRBJ2-2; D unresolved. CDR3 size: 14 residues. Trimming cost V 2 bases and J 4 bases, with 9 bases left between them. Germline CDR1 reads SGDLS; CDR2 reads YYNGEE.

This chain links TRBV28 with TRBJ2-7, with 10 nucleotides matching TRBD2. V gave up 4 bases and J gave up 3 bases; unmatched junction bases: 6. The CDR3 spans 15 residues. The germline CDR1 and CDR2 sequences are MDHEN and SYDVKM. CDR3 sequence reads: CASSSLASGSYEQYF. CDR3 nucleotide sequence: TGTGCCAGCAGTTCCCTCGCTAGCGGGAGCTACGAGCAGTACTTC.

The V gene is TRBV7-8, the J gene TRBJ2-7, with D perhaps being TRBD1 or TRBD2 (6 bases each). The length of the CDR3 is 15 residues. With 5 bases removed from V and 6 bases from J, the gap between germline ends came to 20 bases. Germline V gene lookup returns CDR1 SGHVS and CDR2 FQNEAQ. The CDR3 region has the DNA TGTGCCAGCAGCCGCGGGATGTTAGGGGGTAGCGAGCAGTACTTC. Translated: CASSRGMLGGSEQYF.

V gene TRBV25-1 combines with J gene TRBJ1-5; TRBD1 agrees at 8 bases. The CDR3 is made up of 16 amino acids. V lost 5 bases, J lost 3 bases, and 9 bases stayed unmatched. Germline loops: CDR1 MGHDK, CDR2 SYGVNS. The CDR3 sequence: CASSPSRRGPNQPQHF. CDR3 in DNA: TGTGCCAGCAGTCCCTCGCGCAGGGGGCCCAATCAGCCCCAGCATTTT.

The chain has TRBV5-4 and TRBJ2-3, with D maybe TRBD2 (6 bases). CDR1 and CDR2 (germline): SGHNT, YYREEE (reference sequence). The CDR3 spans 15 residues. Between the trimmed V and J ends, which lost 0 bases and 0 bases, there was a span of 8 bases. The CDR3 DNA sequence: TGTGCCAGCAGCTTGGCGCTAGCGAGCACAGATACGCAGTATTTT. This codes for CASSLALASTDTQYF.